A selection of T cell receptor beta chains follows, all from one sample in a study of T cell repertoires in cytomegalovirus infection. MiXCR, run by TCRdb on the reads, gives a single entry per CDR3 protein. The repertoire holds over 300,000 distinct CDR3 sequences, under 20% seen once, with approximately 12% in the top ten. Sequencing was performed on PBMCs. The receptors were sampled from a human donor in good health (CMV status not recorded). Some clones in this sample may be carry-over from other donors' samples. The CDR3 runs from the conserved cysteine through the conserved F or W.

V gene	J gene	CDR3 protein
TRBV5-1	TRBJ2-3	CASNPRPGKADTQYF
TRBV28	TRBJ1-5	CASSSGQGIIQPQHF
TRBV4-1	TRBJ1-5	CASSRQFNQPQHF
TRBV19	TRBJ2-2	CASSIYAGRFTGELFF
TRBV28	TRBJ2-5	CASSLNGLQTQYF
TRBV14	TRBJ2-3	CASSQDRGLLKYF
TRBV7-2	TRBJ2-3	CASRPQAGGSTDTQYF
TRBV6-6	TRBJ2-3	CASRQPVTDTQYF
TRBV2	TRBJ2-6	CARQPPSGANVLTF
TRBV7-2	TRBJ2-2	CASSLEDRGHVGELFF
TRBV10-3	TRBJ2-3	CAISEFPRVVAGTDTQYF
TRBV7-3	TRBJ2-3	CASSPAFGTDTQYF
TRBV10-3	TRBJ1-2	CATRDTNYGYTF
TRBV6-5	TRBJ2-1	CASSYSSLHRDRVRYEQFF
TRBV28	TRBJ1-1	CASCSGQGNTEAFF
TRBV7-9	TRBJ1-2	CASSLRYADGYTF
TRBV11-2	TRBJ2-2	CASSTFSGGNTGELFF
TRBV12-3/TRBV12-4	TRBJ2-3	CASSSDSTDTQYF
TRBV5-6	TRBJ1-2	CASSLSGGMWYGYTF
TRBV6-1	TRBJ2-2	CASSLLQGTGELFF
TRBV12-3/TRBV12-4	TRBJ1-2	CASSLPGANCGYTF
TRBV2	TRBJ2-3	CASSGYAGGRDTQYF
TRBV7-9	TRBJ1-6	CASSLVVGHGSSYNSPLHF
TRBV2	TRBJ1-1	CASSEQGMNTEAFF
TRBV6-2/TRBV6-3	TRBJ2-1	CASSFRAGGNNEQFF
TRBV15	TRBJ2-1	CATSSGKYRSPNEQFF
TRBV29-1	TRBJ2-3	CSFPGGDDTQYF
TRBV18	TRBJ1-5	CASSPRTGRNQPQHF
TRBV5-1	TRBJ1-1	CASEGYPNTEAFF
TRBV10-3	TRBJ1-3	CAISESPGPSGSGNTIYF
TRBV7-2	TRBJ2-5	CASSLAQAGGGETQYF
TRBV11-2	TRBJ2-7	CASSLSLDKHEQYF
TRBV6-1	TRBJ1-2	CASSETPLNYGYTF
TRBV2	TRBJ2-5	CASTPTTQETQYF
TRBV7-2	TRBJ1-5	CASSWGQGERPQHF
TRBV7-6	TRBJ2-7	CASSSEGVGYEQYF
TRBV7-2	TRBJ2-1	CASRLGLAGGNEQFF
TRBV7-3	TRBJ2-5	CASSATSGGPETQYF
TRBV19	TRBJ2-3	CASSIPLDGGGVADTQYF
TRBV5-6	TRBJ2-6	CASLGTGTGANVLTF
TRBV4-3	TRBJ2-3	CASSRTRGGEPYF
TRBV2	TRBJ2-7	CASSPQGQGSEEQYF
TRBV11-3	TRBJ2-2	CASSSGWGAKWNIGELFF
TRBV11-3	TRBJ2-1	CASSLDGGSGDNEQFF
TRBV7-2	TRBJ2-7	CASRTQGPYEQYF
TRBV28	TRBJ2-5	CASMRGGALGTQYF
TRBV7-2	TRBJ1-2	CATEAGAHRIYGYTF
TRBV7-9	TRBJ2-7	CASSLGTGQDYEQYF
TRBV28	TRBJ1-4	CASSLWRSPAGELFF
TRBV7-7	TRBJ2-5	CASSSRDRSMETQYF
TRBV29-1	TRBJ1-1	CSVGGQMNTEAFF
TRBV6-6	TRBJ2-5	CASSYAGLQETQYF
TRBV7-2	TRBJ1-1	CASSRQEMNTEAFF
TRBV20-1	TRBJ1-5	CSARDFRTSSQHF
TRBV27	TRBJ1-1	CASSLGRGSGDTEAFF